This TCR beta chain was sequenced for a study of cytomegalovirus exposure and HLA in healthy donors. Study at large: HLA-typed donors were the source of 83 million or so unique TCRs, which an early data release held. The study placed 80% to 85% of its 398 genotyped donors in the Caucasian-associated ancestry cluster.

This CDR3 has 15 residues. CDR1 is SNHLY and CDR2 is FYNNEI in the germline V gene. PCR primers comprised 60 Vbeta and 13 Jbeta primers. Per the original methods: Unique TCR beta chains totaled roughly 79 million in a later count, with roughly 11 million of them shared. Sequencing was performed with immunoSEQ multiplex PCR; in TCRdb, only in-frame clones are kept and a portion is missing. That table gives V, J and clone size, and the DNA gave D and trimming. The sample has 100,000 to 150,000 clones; about 74% are singletons. Material: PBMCs. This rearrangement joins TRBV2 to TRBJ2-5; TRBD2 might be the D (6 bases). TRBJ2-7 explains the end of the DNA better; the J call may be wrong. The clonotype comes from a middle-aged man in good health and CMV-seropositive. DNA for the CDR3: TGTGCCAGCAAGCCTATGGTTAGCGGATCCTACGAGCAGTACTTC. This translates into CASKPMVSGSYEQYF.